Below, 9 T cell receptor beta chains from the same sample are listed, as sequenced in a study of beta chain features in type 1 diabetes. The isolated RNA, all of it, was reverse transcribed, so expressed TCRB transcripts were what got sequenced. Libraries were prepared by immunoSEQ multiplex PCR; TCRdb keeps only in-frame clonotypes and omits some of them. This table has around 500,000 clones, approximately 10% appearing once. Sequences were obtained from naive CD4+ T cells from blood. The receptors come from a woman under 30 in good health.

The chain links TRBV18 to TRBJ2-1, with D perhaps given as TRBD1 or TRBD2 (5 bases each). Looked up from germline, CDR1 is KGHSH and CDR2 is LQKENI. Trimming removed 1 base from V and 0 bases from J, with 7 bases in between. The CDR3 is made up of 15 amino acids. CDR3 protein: CASSPQGSSYNEQFF. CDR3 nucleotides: TGTGCCAGCTCACCACAGGGGAGCTCCTACAATGAGCAGTTCTTC.

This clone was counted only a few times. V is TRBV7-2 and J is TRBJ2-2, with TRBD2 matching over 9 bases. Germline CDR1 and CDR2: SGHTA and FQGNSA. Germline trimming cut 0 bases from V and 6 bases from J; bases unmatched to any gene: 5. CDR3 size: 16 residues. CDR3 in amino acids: CASSLAGLARPGELFF. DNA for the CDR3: TGTGCCAGCAGCTTAGCGGGACTAGCTCGGCCCGGGGAGCTGTTTTTT.

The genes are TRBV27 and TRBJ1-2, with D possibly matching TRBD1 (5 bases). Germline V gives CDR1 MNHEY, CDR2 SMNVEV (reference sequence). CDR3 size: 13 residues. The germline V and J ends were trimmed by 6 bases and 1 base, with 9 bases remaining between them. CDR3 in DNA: TGTGCCAGCAGGCTCAGGGATAACTATGGCTACACCTTC. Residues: CASRLRDNYGYTF.

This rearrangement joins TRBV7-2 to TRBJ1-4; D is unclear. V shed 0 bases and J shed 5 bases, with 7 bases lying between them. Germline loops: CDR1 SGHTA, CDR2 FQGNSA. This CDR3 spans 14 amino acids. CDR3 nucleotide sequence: TGTGCCAGCAGCTTAGCGGGCTCGAATGAAAAACTGTTTTTT. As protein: CASSLAGSNEKLFF.

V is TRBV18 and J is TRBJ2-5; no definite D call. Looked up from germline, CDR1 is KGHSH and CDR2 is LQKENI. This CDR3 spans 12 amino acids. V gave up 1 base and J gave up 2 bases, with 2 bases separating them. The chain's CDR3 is CASSPQQETQYF. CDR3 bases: TGTGCCAGCTCACCACAGCAAGAGACCCAGTACTTC.

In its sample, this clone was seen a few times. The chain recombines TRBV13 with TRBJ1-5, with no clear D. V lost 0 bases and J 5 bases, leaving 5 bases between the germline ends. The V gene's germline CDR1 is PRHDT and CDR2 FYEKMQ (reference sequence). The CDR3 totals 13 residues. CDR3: CASSLGLYQPQHF. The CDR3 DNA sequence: TGTGCCAGCAGCTTAGGGCTATATCAGCCCCAGCATTTT. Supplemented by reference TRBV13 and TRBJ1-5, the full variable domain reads AAGVIQSPRHLIKEKRETATLKCYPIPRHDTVYWYQQGPGQDPQFLISFYEKMQSDKGSIPDRFSAQQFSDYHSELNMSSLELGDSALYFCASSLGLYQPQHFGDGTRLSIL.

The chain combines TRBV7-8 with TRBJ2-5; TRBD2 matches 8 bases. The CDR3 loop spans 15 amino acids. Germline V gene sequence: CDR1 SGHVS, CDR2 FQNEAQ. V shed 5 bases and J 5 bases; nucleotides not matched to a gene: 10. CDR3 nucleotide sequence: TGTGCCAGCAGCCCAAAGCGGGAGCGGTCGGAGACCCAGTACTTC. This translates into CASSPKRERSETQYF.

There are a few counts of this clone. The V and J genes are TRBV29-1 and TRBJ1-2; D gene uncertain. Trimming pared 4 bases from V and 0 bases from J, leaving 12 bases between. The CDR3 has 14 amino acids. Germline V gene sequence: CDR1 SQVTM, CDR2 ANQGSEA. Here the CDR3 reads CSVVDYGANYGYTF. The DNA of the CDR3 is TGCAGCGTTGTCGATTACGGTGCTAACTATGGCTACACCTTC.

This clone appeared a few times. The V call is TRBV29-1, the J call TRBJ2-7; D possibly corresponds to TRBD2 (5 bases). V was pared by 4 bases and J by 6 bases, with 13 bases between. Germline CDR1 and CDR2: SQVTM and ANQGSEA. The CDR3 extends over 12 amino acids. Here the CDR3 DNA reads TGCAGCGTTGGACTAATGTGCGGCGAGCAGTACTTC. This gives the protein CSVGLMCGEQYF.